The 15 T cell receptor beta chains below come from one sample, sequenced in a study of PD-1 blockade in classical Hodgkin lymphoma. The protocol was immunoSEQ multiplex PCR, while the TCRdb copy is restricted to in-frame clones and leaves out a portion. The repertoire holds more than 10,000 clones, approximately 91% seen once, with roughly 0.86% in the top ten. Time point of the sample: cycle 4 day 1 (C4D1), after less than 7 weeks of nivolumab. Each of the patients experienced relapse following autologous stem cell transplantation, and their brentuximab vedotin exposure differed. Magnetic negative selection of thawed PBMCs was the method by which CD4+ T cells were purified. This specimen consisted of CD4+ T cells from blood, obtained before the fourth cycle of nivolumab. Source of these receptors: a human donor with classical Hodgkin lymphoma.

The chain combines TRBV15 with TRBJ2-2; TRBD1 is a possible D gene (5 bases). The CDR3 has 16 residues. Trimming took 0 bases from V and 1 from J, leaving 9 bases between them. The germline V gene encodes CDR1 LNHNV and CDR2 YYDKDF (reference sequence). CDR3 nucleotide sequence: TGTGCCACCAGCAGAGATCAGGGATTGAACACCGGGGAGCTGTTTTTT. Protein: CATSRDQGLNTGELFF.

This clone turned up a few times. This chain links TRBV7-9 with TRBJ2-5, with 8 bases aligning to TRBD2. With 3 bases clipped from V and 3 bases from J, the junction kept 6 bases outside the gene matches. There are 15 residues in the CDR3. The V gene's germline CDR1 is SEHNR and CDR2 FQNEAQ (reference sequence). This chain's CDR3 is CASSFWTGGEETQYF. The CDR3, as DNA: TGTGCCAGCAGCTTCTGGACGGGAGGGGAAGAGACCCAGTACTTC. The full variable domain, its missing parts supplied by reference TRBV7-9 and TRBJ2-5, is DTGVSQNPRHKITKRGQNVTFRCDPISEHNRLYWYRQTLGQGPEFLTYFQNEAQLEKSRLLSDRFSAERPKGSFSTLEIQRTEQGDSAMYLCASSFWTGGEETQYFGPGTRLLVL.

The chain is built from TRBV7-9 and TRBJ2-3; TRBD2 is a possible D gene (7 bases). The germline V gene has CDR1 SEHNR and CDR2 FQNEAQ (reference sequence). CDR3 length equals 18 residues. Trimming cost V 6 bases and J 1 base, with 23 bases left between them. CDR3 DNA sequence: TGTGCCAGCAGTCGCGGGGGCGGGATACCTCCCCGCACAGATACGCAGTATTTT. This gives the protein CASSRGGGIPPRTDTQYF.

This clone was counted between two and nine times. This chain links TRBV18 with TRBJ1-2; no reliable D call. The V gene's germline CDR1 is KGHSH and CDR2 LQKENI. V was cut by 1 base and J by 2 bases, with 8 bases left in between. The length of the CDR3 is 14 residues. CDR3 nucleotide sequence: TGTGCCAGCTCACCACGGAACGGGAACTATGGCTACACCTTC. Its translation is CASSPRNGNYGYTF.

The chain combines TRBV25-1 with TRBJ1-4; no clear D gene. Trimming took off 6 bases at V and 0 bases at J, with 8 bases between the two ends. The CDR3 has 14 residues. From germline, CDR1 is MGHDK and CDR2 SYGVNS. The CDR3 loop reads CASRSPATNEKLFF. The CDR3 region has the DNA TGTGCCAGCAGAAGCCCCGCAACTAATGAAAAACTGTTTTTT.

This chain links TRBV6-5 with TRBJ1-2; perhaps TRBD1 as D (6 bases). Per the germline V gene, CDR1 is MNHEY and CDR2 is SVGAGI. The V end was cut by 6 bases, the J end by 3 bases, with 17 bases between. This CDR3 region has 15 residues. Written as DNA, the CDR3 is TGTGCCAGCAGCATAGCCCAAGGGACACACTATGGCTACACCTTC. This gives the protein CASSIAQGTHYGYTF.

V and J are TRBV7-9 and TRBJ1-6; 7 bases match TRBD1. Looked up from germline, CDR1 is SEHNR and CDR2 is FQNEAQ (reference sequence). V lost 1 base to trimming and J lost 13 bases; unmatched junction nucleotides: 4. The CDR3 has 13 residues. DNA of the CDR3: TGTGCCAGCAGCTTAGATGGCAGGGGGCCCCTCCACTTT. It yields the protein CASSLDGRGPLHF.

V and J are TRBV5-1 and TRBJ1-2, with a weak D call TRBD1 (6 bases). The CDR3 spans 14 residues. Germline V gene data show CDR1 as SGHRS and CDR2 as YFSETQ. Trimming cost V 4 bases and J 6 bases, with 16 bases left between them. The CDR3 DNA is TGCGCCAGCAGCAGATCCGGGACAACCCATGGCTACACCTTC. The encoded protein is CASSRSGTTHGYTF.

The genes are TRBV28 and TRBJ2-3, with D possibly being TRBD1 or TRBD2 (5 bases each). CDR3 length equals 16 residues. In germline, CDR1 is MDHEN, CDR2 SYDVKM. With 6 bases removed from V and 1 base from J, the gap between germline ends came to 17 bases. The CDR3 loop is CASRILGTVGTDTQYF. CDR3 coding DNA: TGTGCCAGCAGAATACTGGGGACGGTAGGCACAGATACGCAGTATTTT. The full variable domain, rest sourced from reference TRBV28 and TRBJ2-3, is DVKVTQSSRYLVKRTGEKVFLECVQDMDHENMFWYRQDPGLGLRLIYFSYDVKMKEKGDIPEGYSVSREKKERFSLILESASTNQTSMYLCASRILGTVGTDTQYFGPGTRLTVL.

V is TRBV7-9 and J is TRBJ2-7; 16 nucleotides align to TRBD2. J gave up 11 bases and V 5 bases, and 6 bases lay outside the gene matches. There are 14 residues in the CDR3. Germline V gene lookup returns CDR1 SEHNR and CDR2 FQNEAQ (reference sequence). The CDR3 coding sequence is TGTGCCAGCAGCCGAACCGGGACTAGCGGGAGGGAGTACTTC. This gives the protein CASSRTGTSGREYF.

CDR3 coding DNA: TGTGCCTGGAGTATTGTACTAGCGGGTGGCGAGCAGTACTTC. This translates into CAWSIVLAGGEQYF. The chain is built from TRBV30 and TRBJ2-7; 9 bases map to TRBD2. V trimming: 2 bases; J trimming: 6 bases; junction bases outside the gene matches: 8. Per germline, CDR1 GTSNPN and CDR2 SVGIG (reference sequence). This CDR3 region has 14 residues.

This CDR3 reads CASSERQGTEAFF. The CDR3 DNA sequence: TGTGCCAGCAGTGAGAGACAGGGTACTGAAGCTTTCTTT. The chain carries TRBV6-1 and TRBJ1-1; 7 bases are a match to TRBD1. The CDR3 extends over 13 amino acids. From germline, CDR1 is MNHNS and CDR2 SASEGT. Germline trimming cut 3 bases from V and 5 bases from J; bases unmatched to any gene: 3.

The chain has TRBV7-2 and TRBJ2-5, with TRBD2 as a possible D gene (6 bases). Germline V lookup: CDR1 SGHTA, CDR2 FQGNSA. Trimming stripped 0 bases from V and 0 bases from J, with 8 bases between. This CDR3 has 15 amino acids. As DNA, the CDR3 is TGTGCCAGCAGCTTAGCACGGGGGTACCAAGAGACCCAGTACTTC. This sequence encodes CASSLARGYQETQYF.

The rearrangement uses TRBV18 and TRBJ2-3, with D uncertain. Germline V gives CDR1 KGHSH, CDR2 LQKENI. The CDR3 is 15 amino acids. The V gene lost 3 bases and the J gene lost 0 bases, with 10 bases spanning the gap. The CDR3 reads CASSPVSVSTDTQYF. In DNA, the CDR3 is TGTGCCAGCTCACCCGTATCGGTTAGCACAGATACGCAGTATTTT.

V is TRBV7-9 and J is TRBJ2-1; 9 bases are shared with TRBD1. The germline V gene has CDR1 SEHNR and CDR2 FQNEAQ (reference sequence). J was trimmed by 6 bases and V by 6 bases; bases with no gene match: 6. CDR3 length: 14 residues. CDR3 in amino acids: CASSLQGAFNEQFF. CDR3 nucleotides: TGTGCCAGCAGTCTACAGGGGGCATTCAATGAGCAGTTCTTC.